This T cell receptor (beta chain) derives from a study of cytotoxic CD8 clonotypes in ibrutinib-treated CLL (dated by TCRdb to 2020 to 2022). General notes on the study: The cohort included around 15 treatment-naive and roughly ten relapsed/refractory patients; 17 to 18 were IGHV unmutated. Responses were partial in roughly 25 patients and complete in 2; after median approximately 66 months follow-up, about 14 stayed in remission and some twelve progressed. Response samples were taken after a median of 12 months on treatment, ranging from about 6 to 40 months. On average, each sample had approximately 250,000 productive templates and under 95,000 productive rearrangements. Longitudinal samples were available for about 30% of the roughly 90 trial participants. Cryopreserved peripheral blood mononuclear cells were obtained prior to treatment, at the time of response, and at either disease progression or sustained remission. Every sample from remission and from progressive disease was obtained while the patients were still on ibrutinib. What the authors observed across the whole study: Baseline clonality was found to be higher than that of age-matched healthy donors and was strongly correlated with circulating CD8+ T-cell counts. Public clonotypes were rare and either shrank or stayed stable during treatment, and the rise in clonality at ibrutinib response reflected expansion of private clonotypes. Sustained-remission and progressing patients did not have matched sampling times, and lymph node repertoires were not examined. Clonality rose at ibrutinib response, remained stable during sustained remission, and dropped back toward baseline at progression.

A note on this clone: The antigen it binds to is not known. No base quality values were provided; no much bigger clone lies one nucleotide off.

The time point label, as the study defines it: more than 10 months on ibrutinib. For TCR beta library preparation, approximately 1.8 micrograms of genomic DNA was extracted from cryopreserved PBMCs. High-throughput TCR beta sequencing was performed on longitudinal blood samples from CLL patients receiving ibrutinib monotherapy. The patients took part in an open-label, single-center phase 2 trial of ibrutinib monotherapy. On a MiSeq, deep resolution sequencing aimed for a depth between 1 in 1 million and 1 in 200,000 T cells, with each clonotype covered 10x on average. The immunoSEQ hsTCRB Kit was used to generate TCR beta libraries. Per the source publication's procedure: Data were analyzed with ImmunoSEQ Data Assistant and ImmunoSEQ Analyzer, with V, D and J genes assigned per IMGT definitions. Clonality, which ranges from 0 to 1, was calculated as one minus the normalized Shannon entropy of productive rearrangement frequencies. Only overrepresented clonotypes making up at least 0.05% of each patient's repertoire were included in the public clonotype analysis. About twelve age-matched healthy donor repertoires from immuneACCESS were used as controls for clonality. TCRdb carries this immuneACCESS record with in-frame sequences only. Its versions omit some clonotypes, under half of them owing to an unresolved V gene in the studies checked, with the rest unexplained. The DNA gave D and trimming, while V, J and clone size come from that table. This sample holds around 97,000 clones; 60% to 80% were observed only once. Approximately 30% of the sample is held by the ten biggest clonotypes.

The receptor was derived from a human donor with chronic lymphocytic leukemia. The sequenced sample was PBMCs, obtained after 12 months of ibrutinib treatment.

The nucleotides read TGTGCCAGCTCACCCACCCGACTTGGAGACGCTTTCTTT. The resulting protein is CASSPTRLGDAFF. The sequence is built from TRBV18 and TRBJ1-1; a confident D gene designation cannot be given. From a lookup of the germline V gene, CDR1 and CDR2 are KGHSH and LQKENI. The CDR3 spans 13 residues, from the cysteine through the phenylalanine. Only CDR3 DNA is held: 39 bases, read in frame from base 1. Trimming removed 3 bases from V and 11 bases from J, leaving 16 bases between the germline ends.